A single sample is the source of the 28 T cell receptor beta chains below, sequenced in a study of T cell repertoires in cytomegalovirus infection. Antigens of these TCRs are unknown. MiXCR was run by TCRdb on the reads, yielding one entry per CDR3 protein. The sample records about 830,000 distinct CDR3 sequences, about 30% being singletons. Sequencing was performed on cultured CD8+ T cells from PBMCs, taken from culture after CMV antigen stimulation. The receptors were sampled from a human donor in good health (CMV status not recorded). Some clones in this sample may be carry-over from other donors' samples.

The chain couples TRBV27 to TRBJ1-1; weak D call: TRBD1 (5 bases). The germline V gene has CDR1 MNHEY and CDR2 SMNVEV (reference sequence). Trimming cost V 4 bases and J 5 bases, with 14 bases left between them. This CDR3 contains 14 residues. CDR3 sequence: CASSWGPGGTEAFF. CDR3 DNA: TGTGCCAGCAGTTGGGGCCCGGGGGGGACTGAAGCTTTCTTT.

This clonotype turned up a few times. The genes are TRBV7-8 and TRBJ2-1; no definite D call. The CDR3 contains 12 residues. Trimming shortened V by 3 bases and J by 10 bases, and 10 bases separated the two germline ends. From germline, CDR1 is SGHVS and CDR2 FQNEAQ. The CDR3 DNA reads as TGTGCCAGCAGCTTGGTGAGTTCCGAGCAGTTCTTC. Protein product: CASSLVSSEQFF.

This clonotype was detected a few times. Here the CDR3 reads CASTTGANQPQHF. The DNA for the CDR3 is TGTGCCAGCACCACAGGGGCGAATCAGCCCCAGCATTTT. This chain joins TRBV12-3 or TRBV12-4 and TRBJ1-5; 7 nucleotides agree with TRBD1. V lost 7 bases to trimming and J lost 4 bases; unmatched junction nucleotides: 4. The CDR3 is 13 amino acids.

This clonotype was seen more than once but under ten times. This chain joins TRBV5-4 and TRBJ1-1, with 8 bases aligning to TRBD1. The ends lost 4 bases at V and 4 bases at J; junction bases unmatched: 6. The CDR3 runs to 14 residues. Germline CDR1 is SGHNT and CDR2 is YYREEE (reference sequence). The CDR3 sequence is CASSEQGGITEAFF. In nucleotides, the CDR3 is TGTGCCAGCAGCGAACAGGGGGGGATCACTGAAGCTTTCTTT.

This clonotype turned up a few times. The rearrangement joins TRBV6-1 to TRBJ1-1; TRBD1 agrees at 9 bases. Trimming cost V 5 bases and J 3 bases; bases outside gene matches: 22. CDR1 and CDR2 (germline): MNHNS, SASEGT. This CDR3 is 20 amino acids long. DNA of the CDR3: TGTGCCAGCAGTTATAGGGGACAGGGATACAACCGGAGGTTGGACACTGAAGCTTTCTTT. It codes for CASSYRGQGYNRRLDTEAFF.

This rearrangement joins TRBV13 to TRBJ1-6, with D hard to call. CDR1 and CDR2 from the germline V gene are PRHDT and FYEKMQ (reference sequence). V was trimmed by 5 bases and J by 0 bases, leaving 14 bases between them. This CDR3 is built from 17 residues. The CDR3 spells CASSPGPSSSYNSPLHF. CDR3 DNA sequence: TGTGCCAGCAGCCCCGGACCCTCAAGCTCCTATAATTCACCCCTCCACTTT. The entire variable domain, with the rest obtained from reference TRBV13 and TRBJ1-6, is as follows: AAGVIQSPRHLIKEKRETATLKCYPIPRHDTVYWYQQGPGQDPQFLISFYEKMQSDKGSIPDRFSAQQFSDYHSELNMSSLELGDSALYFCASSPGPSSSYNSPLHFGNGTRLTVT.

This clonotype was seen ten or more times. The chain combines TRBV6-5 with TRBJ1-1; D not certain. The CDR3 has 13 residues. The germline V gene has CDR1 MNHEY and CDR2 SVGAGI. The V gene lost 6 bases and the J gene lost 1 base, with 9 bases spanning the gap. CDR3 protein: CASRYDGNTEAFF. Here the CDR3 DNA reads TGTGCCAGCAGGTACGACGGGAACACTGAAGCTTTCTTT.

The gene calls are TRBV6-1 and TRBJ2-7; 9 bases are shared with TRBD2. CDR1 MNHNS and CDR2 SASEGT come from the germline V gene. The J segment lost 4 bases and the V segment lost 2 bases, leaving 9 bases of the junction unmatched. CDR3 length: 16 residues. Here the CDR3 DNA reads TGTGCCAGCAGTGAATCGTTGCGGGGGGGCCGGTACGAGCAGTACGTC. Encoded protein: CASSESLRGGRYEQYV.

This clonotype is labeled medium-sized. The J gene is TRBJ2-4, the V gene TRBV7-9; D is possibly TRBD1 or TRBD2 (5 bases each). Looked up from germline, CDR1 is SEHNR and CDR2 is FQNEAQ (reference sequence). V was trimmed by 5 bases and J by 4 bases, leaving 21 bases between them. The CDR3 is 17 residues long. In DNA, the CDR3 is TGTGCCAGCAGCATACAGGTCGCGAGGGGCGGGAAAAACATTCAGTACTTC. Translated: CASSIQVARGGKNIQYF. The whole variable domain, remainder taken from reference TRBV7-9 and TRBJ2-4, is DTGVSQNPRHKITKRGQNVTFRCDPISEHNRLYWYRQTLGQGPEFLTYFQNEAQLEKSRLLSDRFSAERPKGSFSTLEIQRTEQGDSAMYLCASSIQVARGGKNIQYFGAGTRLSVL.

This clonotype was seen just once. The V gene is TRBV13, the J gene TRBJ2-5, with TRBD2 identical over 10 bases. Germline loops: CDR1 PRHDT, CDR2 FYEKMQ (reference sequence). CDR3 length: 15 amino acids. The V and J ends lost 5 bases and 2 bases, in that order; junction bases with no gene match: 5. CDR3 sequence reads: CASSATAGGQETQYF. The CDR3 nucleotides read TGTGCCAGCAGCGCGACAGCGGGGGGGCAAGAGACCCAGTACTTC.

This clonotype appeared a few times. CDR3 DNA: TGCGCCAGCAGTGATTTTGCAGGGATGAACACTGAAGCTTTCTTT. Its translation: CASSDFAGMNTEAFF. The J gene is TRBJ1-1, the V gene TRBV10-2, with D possibly matching TRBD1 (5 bases). Per germline, CDR1 WSHSY and CDR2 SAAADI. Trimming pared 3 bases from V and 0 bases from J, leaving 11 bases between. CDR3 size: 15 residues.

Comment on this clonotype: Given a much more abundant clone one base away, this may be a read error. The chain employs TRBV7-6 and TRBJ1-2, with 8 bases identical to TRBD1. The CDR3 runs to 13 residues. Germline CDR1 and CDR2: SGHVS and FNYEAQ. The CDR3 protein is CTSGPGQDPGYTF. The DNA for the CDR3 is TGTACCAGCGGGCCGGGACAGGACCCTGGCTACACCTTC.

The table lists this clonotype with a few counts. In DNA form, the CDR3 reads TGTGCCAGCAGTAACAGGGGGCTCTCCTACGAGCAGTACGTC. It yields the protein CASSNRGLSYEQYV. The chain carries TRBV6-2 or TRBV6-3 and TRBJ2-7; 9 bases map to TRBD1. There are 14 residues in the CDR3. Germline V CDR1 and CDR2: MNHEY, SVGEGT. The V gene end was trimmed by 5 bases and the J gene end by 0 bases; junction bases not matched to a gene: 2.

This clonotype was observed a few times. This chain connects TRBV9 to TRBJ2-3; D tentatively fits TRBD1 or TRBD2 (7 bases each). The V gene lost 1 base and the J gene lost 6 bases, with 24 bases spanning the gap. The germline gives CDR1 SGDLS, CDR2 YYNGEE. This CDR3 has 18 residues. CDR3: CASSVSTFLAAGGDTQYF. CDR3 nucleotides: TGTGCCAGCAGCGTATCGACTTTTCTAGCGGCAGGGGGGGATACGCAGTATTTT.

This clonotype was detected ten times or more. The chain links TRBV7-6 to TRBJ1-1; the D is unclear. V lost 1 base to trimming and J lost 0 bases, with 12 bases between them. This CDR3 spans 16 amino acids. CDR1 and CDR2 (germline): SGHVS, FNYEAQ. The CDR3 is CASSLGAGQMNTEAFF. CDR3 nucleotide sequence: TGTGCCAGCAGCTTAGGCGCCGGGCAGATGAACACTGAAGCTTTCTTT. Drawing the rest from reference TRBV7-6 and TRBJ1-1, the complete variable domain is GAGVSQSPRYKVTKRGQDVALRCDPISGHVSLYWYRQALGQGPEFLTYFNYEAQQDKSGLPNDRFSAERPEGSISTLTIQRTEQRDSAMYRCASSLGAGQMNTEAFFGQGTRLTVV.

The gene calls are TRBV7-8 and TRBJ2-7; D possibly uses TRBD1 or TRBD2 (5 bases each). Germline loops: CDR1 SGHVS, CDR2 FQNEAQ. V lost 2 bases, J lost 3 bases, and 17 bases lay in between. There are 16 residues in the CDR3. In nucleotides, the CDR3 is TGTGCCAGCAGCTTATACGCCGAGGGGAGCAGCTACGAGCAGTACTTC. Translation: CASSLYAEGSSYEQYF. Full variable domain (remainder filled in from reference TRBV7-8 and TRBJ2-7): GAGVSQSPRYKVAKRGQDVALRCDPISGHVSLFWYQQALGQGPEFLTYFQNEAQLDKSGLPSDRFFAERPEGSVSTLKIQRTQQEDSAVYLCASSLYAEGSSYEQYFGPGTRLTVT.

This clonotype was counted between two and nine times. CDR3 in DNA: TGTGCCAGCAGCTTAGATGGGGGGGTGGGCACTGAAGCTTTCTTT. Translating gives CASSLDGGVGTEAFF. The chain is built from TRBV7-9 and TRBJ1-1; tentative D call: TRBD1 (5 bases). The CDR3 loop spans 15 amino acids. The ends were cut back, 1 base at V and 4 bases at J, with 13 bases in the middle. Germline V gene data show CDR1 as SEHNR and CDR2 as FQNEAQ (reference sequence).

V is TRBV12-5 and J is TRBJ2-3; D not certain. CDR1 LGHNT and CDR2 FRNRAP come from the germline V gene. The CDR3 has 13 residues. The V and J ends lost 6 bases and 10 bases respectively, with 17 bases between them. The CDR3 reads CASGFPRVEAQYF. The CDR3 nucleotides read TGTGCTAGTGGGTTCCCCCGGGTAGAGGCGCAGTATTTT.

This clonotype has a handful of counts. The chain has TRBV4-1 and TRBJ1-5, with 8 bases that match TRBD1. This CDR3 region has 16 residues. CDR1 is MGHRA and CDR2 is YSYEKL in the germline V gene. The V and J ends lost 0 bases and 4 bases, in that order; junction bases with no gene match: 5. Written as DNA, the CDR3 is TGCGCCAGCAGCCAAGATGAGAGGACAGGGAATCAGCCCCAGCATTTT. Translation: CASSQDERTGNQPQHF.

This clonotype has just a few counts. This chain joins TRBV4-2 and TRBJ2-1; D not resolved. This CDR3 is built from 14 residues. The V gene lost 4 bases and the J gene lost 9 bases, with 16 bases spanning the gap. Per germline, CDR1 LGHNA and CDR2 YNFKEQ. CDR3 sequence: CASSPGRRDGEQFF. The DNA for the CDR3 is TGTGCCAGCAGCCCTGGTAGGCGAGACGGTGAGCAGTTCTTC.

About this clonotype itself: Given a much more abundant clone one base away, this may be a read error. Given the absence of the conserved phenylalanine or tryptophan at the CDR3 end, a read error is likely. This sequence joins TRBV7-8 and TRBJ1-1; D not certain. The CDR3 is 14 residues long. V was shortened by 3 bases and J by 5 bases, with 13 bases between the two germline ends. The germline CDR1 and CDR2 sequences are SGHVS and FQNEAQ. CDR3 DNA sequence: TGTGCCAGCAGCTTGGCCCCGGGGAGGACTGAAGCTTTCATT. Amino acid sequence: CASSLAPGRTEAFI.

V and J are TRBV5-1 and TRBJ2-3, with D possibly matching TRBD1 (6 bases). V shed 0 bases and J shed 4 bases, with 12 bases lying between them. The CDR3 sequence is 15 residues long. Per germline, CDR1 SGHRS and CDR2 YFSETQ. The DNA of the CDR3 is TGCGCCAGCAGCTTGGAGGGGGTGTACGCAGATACGCAGTATTTT. Protein product: CASSLEGVYADTQYF.

This sequence joins TRBV12-3 or TRBV12-4 and TRBJ2-5; 13 positions match TRBD2. The CDR3 runs to 15 residues. J was trimmed by 5 bases and V by 5 bases; bases with no gene match: 5. CDR3 sequence reads: CASSTSGGARETQYF. CDR3 in DNA: TGTGCCAGCAGTACTAGCGGGGGGGCTCGGGAGACCCAGTACTTC.

The table lists this clonotype with a few counts. The gene calls are TRBV4-3 and TRBJ1-5, with D perhaps TRBD1 (5 bases). With 4 bases removed from V and 5 bases from J, the gap between germline ends came to 9 bases. The CDR3 is 13 residues long. Germline CDR1 and CDR2: LGHNA and YSLEER. DNA for the CDR3: TGCGCCAGCAGCCGAGACAGTGATCAGCCCCAGCATTTT. Its protein product is CASSRDSDQPQHF.

The V gene is TRBV5-6, the J gene TRBJ1-2; D gene ambiguous. CDR1 is SGHDT, CDR2 YYEEEE, per germline. V was pared by 1 base and J by 4 bases, with 8 bases between. This CDR3 is 13 amino acids long. Here the CDR3 reads CASSLIPSYGYTF. CDR3 in DNA: TGTGCCAGCAGCTTGATACCTTCCTATGGCTACACCTTC.

This chain links TRBV6-5 with TRBJ1-1; D is possibly TRBD1 (5 bases). Trimming shortened V by 0 bases and J by 3 bases, and 11 bases separated the two germline ends. CDR1 is MNHEY, CDR2 SVGAGI, per germline. The CDR3 has 15 amino acids. The CDR3 DNA reads as TGTGCCAGCAGTTACTCGAGCAGGGAGGACACTGAAGCTTTCTTT. Its translation: CASSYSSREDTEAFF.

The genes are TRBV12-5 and TRBJ1-2; no definite D call. The length of the CDR3 is 14 residues. Deletions cut 7 bases from V and 8 bases from J, with 20 bases between. Germline CDR1 is LGHNT and CDR2 is FRNRAP. The CDR3 loop is CASAGPEGLSGYTF. The CDR3 coding sequence is TGTGCTAGTGCCGGACCGGAGGGTCTAAGCGGCTACACCTTC. Full variable domain (rest looked up from reference TRBV12-5 and TRBJ1-2): DARVTQTPRHKVTEMGQEVTMRCQPILGHNTVFWYRQTMMQGLELLAYFRNRAPLDDSGMPKDRFSAEMPDATLATLKIQPSEPRDSAVYFCASAGPEGLSGYTFGSGTRLTVV.

This clonotype was counted at least ten times. The chain employs TRBV11-2 and TRBJ2-7; D may be TRBD2 (5 bases). The length of the CDR3 is 13 residues. The ends were cut back, 6 bases at V and 5 bases at J, with 14 bases in the middle. Germline-derived CDR1 and CDR2 are SGHAT and FQNNGV. The CDR3 coding sequence is TGTGCCAGCAGTTACGGGCTAGCCAACGAGCAGTACGTC. Its translation: CASSYGLANEQYV.